This record covers a single TCR beta chain. This sample is part of a study of T cells after somatic rescue of genetic block. TCRdb's copy holds only in-frame clones and misses some; the assay was immunoSEQ multiplex PCR. The sample consists of roughly 58,000 clones, 90% to 97% of them appearing once. The V gene lost 0 bases and the J gene lost 1 base, with 6 bases spanning the gap. CDR1 is SEHNR and CDR2 is FQNEAQ in the germline V gene (reference sequence). The CDR3 is 14 amino acids. The sample taken for sequencing was peripheral blood mononuclear cells (PBMCs). The sequence was obtained from a child less than two years old. The gene calls are TRBV7-9 and TRBJ1-1; weak D call: TRBD1 (5 bases). The CDR3 region has the DNA TGTGCCAGCAGCTTAGCAGGGGAGAACACTGAAGCTTTCTTT. Translating gives CASSLAGENTEAFF.